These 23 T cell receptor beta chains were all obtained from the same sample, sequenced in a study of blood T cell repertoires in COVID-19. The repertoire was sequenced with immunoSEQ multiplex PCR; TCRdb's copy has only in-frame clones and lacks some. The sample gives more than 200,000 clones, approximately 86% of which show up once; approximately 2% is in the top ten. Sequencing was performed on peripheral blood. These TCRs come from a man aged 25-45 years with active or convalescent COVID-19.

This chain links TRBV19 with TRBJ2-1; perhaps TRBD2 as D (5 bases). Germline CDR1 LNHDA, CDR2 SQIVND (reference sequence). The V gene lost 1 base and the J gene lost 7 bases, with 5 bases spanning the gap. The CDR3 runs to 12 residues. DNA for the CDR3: TGTGCCAGTAGTATAGGGAGGAATGAGCAGTTCTTC. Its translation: CASSIGRNEQFF.

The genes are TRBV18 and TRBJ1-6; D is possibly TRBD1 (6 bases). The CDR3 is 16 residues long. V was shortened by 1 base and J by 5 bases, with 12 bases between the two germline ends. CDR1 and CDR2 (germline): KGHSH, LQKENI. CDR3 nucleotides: TGTGCCAGCTCACCACGAGGGGGAAAGGATAATTCACCCCTCCACTTT. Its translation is CASSPRGGKDNSPLHF.

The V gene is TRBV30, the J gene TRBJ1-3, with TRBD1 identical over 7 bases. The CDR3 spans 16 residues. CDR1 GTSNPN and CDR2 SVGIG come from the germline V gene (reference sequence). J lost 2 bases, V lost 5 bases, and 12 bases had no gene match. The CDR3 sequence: CAWAKNRQGTGNTIYF. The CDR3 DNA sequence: TGTGCCTGGGCCAAAAATCGACAGGGAACTGGAAACACCATATATTTT.

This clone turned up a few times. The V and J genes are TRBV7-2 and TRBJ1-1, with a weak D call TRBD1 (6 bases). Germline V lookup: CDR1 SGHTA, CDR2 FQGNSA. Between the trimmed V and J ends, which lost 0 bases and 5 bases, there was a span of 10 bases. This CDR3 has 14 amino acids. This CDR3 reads CASSLAQGTTEAFF. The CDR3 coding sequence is TGTGCCAGCAGCTTAGCGCAGGGGACGACTGAAGCTTTCTTT.

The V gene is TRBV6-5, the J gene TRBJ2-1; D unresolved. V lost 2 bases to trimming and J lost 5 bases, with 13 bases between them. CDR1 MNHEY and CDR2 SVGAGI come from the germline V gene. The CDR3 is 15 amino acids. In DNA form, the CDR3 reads TGTGCCAGCAGTTACGAATCGCACAGAGACAATGAGCAGTTCTTC. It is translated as CASSYESHRDNEQFF.

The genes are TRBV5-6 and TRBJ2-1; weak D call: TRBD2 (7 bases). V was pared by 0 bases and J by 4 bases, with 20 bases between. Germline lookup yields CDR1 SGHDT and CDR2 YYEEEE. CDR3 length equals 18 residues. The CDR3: CASSLAAEGGNVYNEQFF. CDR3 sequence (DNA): TGTGCCAGCAGCTTGGCGGCGGAGGGGGGGAACGTATACAATGAGCAGTTCTTC.

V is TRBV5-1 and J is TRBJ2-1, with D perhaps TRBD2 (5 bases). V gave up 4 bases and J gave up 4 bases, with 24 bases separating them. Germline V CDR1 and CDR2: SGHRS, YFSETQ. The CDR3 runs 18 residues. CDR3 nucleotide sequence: TGCGCCAGCAGCCAAAGGACTGCCGCTTTAAAACATTACAATGAGCAGTTCTTC. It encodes CASSQRTAALKHYNEQFF. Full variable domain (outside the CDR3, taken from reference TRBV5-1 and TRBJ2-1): KAGVTQTPRYLIKTRGQQVTLSCSPISGHRSVSWYQQTPGQGLQFLFEYFSETQRNKGNFPGRFSGRQFSNSRSEMNVSTLELGDSALYLCASSQRTAALKHYNEQFFGPGTRLTVL.

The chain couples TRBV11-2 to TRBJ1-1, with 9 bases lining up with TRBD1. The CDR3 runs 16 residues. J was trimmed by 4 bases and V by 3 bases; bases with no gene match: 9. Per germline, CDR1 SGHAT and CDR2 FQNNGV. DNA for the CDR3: TGTGCCAGCAGCTTCGGGACAGGGAGTCTGTTCACTGAAGCTTTCTTT. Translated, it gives CASSFGTGSLFTEAFF.

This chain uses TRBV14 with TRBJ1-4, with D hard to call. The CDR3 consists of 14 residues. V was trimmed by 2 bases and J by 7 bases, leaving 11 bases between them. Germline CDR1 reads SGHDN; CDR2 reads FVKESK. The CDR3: CASSQLERGEKLFF. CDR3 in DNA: TGTGCCAGCAGCCAACTTGAACGGGGTGAAAAACTGTTTTTT.

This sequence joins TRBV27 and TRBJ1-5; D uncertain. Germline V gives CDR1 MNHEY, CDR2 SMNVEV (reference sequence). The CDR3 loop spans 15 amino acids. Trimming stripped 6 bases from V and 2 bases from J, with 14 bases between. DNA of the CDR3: TGTGCCAGCAGAGCGACGGGAGGTGGCAATCAGCCCCAGCATTTT. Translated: CASRATGGGNQPQHF.

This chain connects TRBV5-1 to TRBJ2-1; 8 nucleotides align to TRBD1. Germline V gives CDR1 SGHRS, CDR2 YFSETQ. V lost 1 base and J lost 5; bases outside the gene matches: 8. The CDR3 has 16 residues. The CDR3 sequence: CASSLLPTGVDNEQFF. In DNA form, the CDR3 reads TGCGCCAGCAGCTTGTTGCCGACAGGGGTGGACAATGAGCAGTTCTTC.

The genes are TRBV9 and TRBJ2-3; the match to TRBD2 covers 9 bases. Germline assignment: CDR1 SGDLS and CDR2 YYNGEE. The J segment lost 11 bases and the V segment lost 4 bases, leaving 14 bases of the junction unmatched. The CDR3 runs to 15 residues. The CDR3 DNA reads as TGTGCCAGCAGCCCCCGCGGGGGGGGACCTCGAGGGCAGTATTTT. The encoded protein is CASSPRGGGPRGQYF.

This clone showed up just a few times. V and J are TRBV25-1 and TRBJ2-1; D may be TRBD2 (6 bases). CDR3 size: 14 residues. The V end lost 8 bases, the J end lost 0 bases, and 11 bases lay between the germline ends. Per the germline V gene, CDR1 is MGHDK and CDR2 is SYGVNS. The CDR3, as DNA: TGTGCCAGCGGGACTTCCCGCTCCTACAATGAGCAGTTCTTC. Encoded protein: CASGTSRSYNEQFF.

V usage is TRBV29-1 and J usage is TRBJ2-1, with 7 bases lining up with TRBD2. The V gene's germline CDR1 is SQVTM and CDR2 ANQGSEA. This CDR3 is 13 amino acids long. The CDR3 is CSYGGGASNEQFF. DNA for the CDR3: TGCAGTTATGGGGGAGGGGCCTCCAATGAGCAGTTCTTC.

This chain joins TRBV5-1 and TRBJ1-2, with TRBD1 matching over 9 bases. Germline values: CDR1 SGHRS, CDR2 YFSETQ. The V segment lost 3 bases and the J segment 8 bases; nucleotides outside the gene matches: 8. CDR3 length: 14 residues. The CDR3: CASSSLDRGGGYTF. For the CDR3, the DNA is TGCGCCAGCAGCTCCTTGGACAGGGGTGGAGGCTACACCTTC.

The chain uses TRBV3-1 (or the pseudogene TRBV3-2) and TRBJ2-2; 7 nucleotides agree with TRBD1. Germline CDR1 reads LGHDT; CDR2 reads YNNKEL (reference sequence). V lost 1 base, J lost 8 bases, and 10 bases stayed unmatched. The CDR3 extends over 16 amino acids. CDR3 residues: CASSQVPRARGGELFF. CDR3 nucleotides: TGTGCCAGCAGCCAAGTCCCCCGTGCCAGGGGGGGGGAGCTGTTTTTT.

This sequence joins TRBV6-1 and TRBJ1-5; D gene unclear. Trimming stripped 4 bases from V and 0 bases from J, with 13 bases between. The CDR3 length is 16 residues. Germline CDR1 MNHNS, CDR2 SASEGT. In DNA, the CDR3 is TGTGCCAGCAGTGTAGGACGGGGAGTTAGCAATCAGCCCCAGCATTTT. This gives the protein CASSVGRGVSNQPQHF.

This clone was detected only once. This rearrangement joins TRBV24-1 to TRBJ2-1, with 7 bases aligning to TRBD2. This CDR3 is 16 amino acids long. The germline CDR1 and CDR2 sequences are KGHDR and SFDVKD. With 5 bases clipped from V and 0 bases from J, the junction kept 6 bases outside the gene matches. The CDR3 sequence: CATSVGGGGSYNEQFF. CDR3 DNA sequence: TGTGCCACCAGTGTTGGTGGGGGGGGCTCCTACAATGAGCAGTTCTTC.

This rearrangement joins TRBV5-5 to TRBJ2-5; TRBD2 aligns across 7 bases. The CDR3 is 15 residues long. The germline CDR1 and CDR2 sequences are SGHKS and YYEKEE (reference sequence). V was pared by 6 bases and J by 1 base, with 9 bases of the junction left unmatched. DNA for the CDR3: TGTGCCAGCACCATAGGTGGGGGGGTCCAAGAGACCCAGTACTTC. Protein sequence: CASTIGGGVQETQYF.

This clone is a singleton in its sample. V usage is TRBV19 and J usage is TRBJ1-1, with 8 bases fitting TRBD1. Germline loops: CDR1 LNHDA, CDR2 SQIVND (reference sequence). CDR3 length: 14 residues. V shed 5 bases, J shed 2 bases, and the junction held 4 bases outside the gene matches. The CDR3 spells CASSVTGANTEAFF. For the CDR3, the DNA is TGTGCCAGTAGTGTGACAGGGGCCAACACTGAAGCTTTCTTT.

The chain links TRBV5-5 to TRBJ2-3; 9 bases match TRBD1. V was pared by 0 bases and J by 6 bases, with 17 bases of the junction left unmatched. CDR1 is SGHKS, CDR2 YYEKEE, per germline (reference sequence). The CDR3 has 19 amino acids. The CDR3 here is CASSLVSGQGRFNVDTQYF. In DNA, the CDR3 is TGTGCCAGCAGCTTGGTCTCGGGACAGGGTCGCTTTAATGTGGATACGCAGTATTTT.

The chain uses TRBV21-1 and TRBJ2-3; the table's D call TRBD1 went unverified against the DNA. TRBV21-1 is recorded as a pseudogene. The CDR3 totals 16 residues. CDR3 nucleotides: TGTGCCAGCAGCAAACGGGCCGGACAGGGGGAAGATACGCAGTATTTT. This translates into CASSKRAGQGEDTQYF.

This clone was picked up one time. The DNA of the CDR3 is TGCAGCGTTGAACGGACGGCGGGCTATGGCTACACCTTC. Its protein product is CSVERTAGYGYTF. This chain joins TRBV29-1 and TRBJ1-2; D is unclear. V lost 2 bases and J 4 bases, leaving 11 bases between the germline ends. Germline V gene lookup returns CDR1 SQVTM and CDR2 ANQGSEA. This CDR3 has 13 amino acids.